The rows below give T cell receptor beta chains drawn from one sample of a study of T cells in Graves' hyperthyroidism and ophthalmopathy. TCRdb recomputed calls from the multiplex PCR reads with MiXCR, one row per CDR3 protein. The profile shows around 350,000 distinct CDR3 sequences, 15% of them singletons. Material: blood. The receptor source for this set is a woman in her fifties or sixties with Graves' ophthalmopathy. CDR3s include the opening cysteine and the closing phenylalanine or tryptophan. The D gene is left open where the match is weak. Clone size is not always given. Where it is, it says once, few, many or a class for expanded clones.

cdr3_length: 12
d_call: .
clone_size: few
v_call: TRBV5-5
j_call: TRBJ2-3
cdr3_aa: CASSWGSDTQYF
cdr3_nt: TGTGCCAGCAGCTGGGGGTCAGATACGCAGTATTTT

cdr3_length: 14
d_call: .
clone_size: many
v_call: TRBV7-9
j_call: TRBJ1-2
cdr3_aa: CASSHDDRPYGYTF
cdr3_nt: TGTGCCAGCAGCCACGACGACAGGCCATATGGCTACACCTTC

cdr3_length: 13
d_call: .
clone_size: .
v_call: TRBV5-1
j_call: TRBJ2-2
cdr3_aa: CASSVTRAGELFF
cdr3_nt: TGTGCCAGCAGCGTAACGAGGGCCGGGGAGCTGTTTTTT

cdr3_length: 16
d_call: TRBD2
clone_size: .
v_call: TRBV12-3/TRBV12-4
j_call: TRBJ2-1
cdr3_aa: CASSRIAGGTYNEQFF
cdr3_nt: TGTGCCAGCAGTCGTATAGCGGGAGGGACCTACAATGAGCAGTTCTTC

cdr3_length: 13
d_call: .
clone_size: many
v_call: TRBV20-1
j_call: TRBJ2-1
cdr3_aa: CSASRGAYNEQFF
cdr3_nt: TGCAGTGCTAGTCGCGGGGCCTACAATGAGCAGTTCTTC

cdr3_length: 16
d_call: TRBD1
clone_size: .
v_call: TRBV5-1
j_call: TRBJ2-5
cdr3_aa: CASSLALGQGRETQYF
cdr3_nt: TGCGCCAGCAGCTTGGCCCTCGGACAGGGAAGGGAGACCCAGTACTTC

cdr3_length: 16
d_call: .
clone_size: many
v_call: TRBV6-2/TRBV6-3
j_call: TRBJ2-1
cdr3_aa: CASSPDRTSSYNEQFF
cdr3_nt: TGTGCCAGCAGTCCCGACAGGACCTCTTCCTACAATGAGCAGTTCTTC

cdr3_length: 16
d_call: .
clone_size: .
v_call: TRBV24-1
j_call: TRBJ1-5
cdr3_aa: CATSEGAGRSNQPQHF
cdr3_nt: TGTGCCACCAGTGAGGGGGCCGGTAGGAGCAATCAGCCCCAGCATTTT

cdr3_length: 16
d_call: TRBD2
clone_size: .
v_call: TRBV30
j_call: TRBJ2-3
cdr3_aa: CAWGAGGGFSTDTQYF
cdr3_nt: TGTGCCTGGGGCGCGGGAGGGGGCTTTAGCACAGATACGCAGTATTTT

cdr3_length: 14
d_call: .
clone_size: .
v_call: TRBV28
j_call: TRBJ2-1
cdr3_aa: CASSWDFSTTEQFF
cdr3_nt: TGTGCCAGCAGTTGGGACTTTTCGACCACTGAGCAGTTCTTC

cdr3_length: 16
d_call: .
clone_size: many
v_call: TRBV28
j_call: TRBJ2-3
cdr3_aa: CASSLSGVGKTDTQYF
cdr3_nt: TGTGCCAGCAGTTTATCGGGTGTTGGCAAGACAGATACGCAGTATTTT

cdr3_length: 14
d_call: .
clone_size: .
v_call: TRBV7-9
j_call: TRBJ1-3
cdr3_aa: CASRMGTEGNTIYF
cdr3_nt: TGTGCCAGCAGAATGGGGACCGAAGGAAACACCATATATTTT

cdr3_length: 17
d_call: TRBD2
clone_size: .
v_call: TRBV29-1
j_call: TRBJ2-1
cdr3_aa: CSPWDQGLAGGPNEQFF
cdr3_nt: TGCAGCCCTTGGGATCAGGGACTAGCGGGAGGTCCCAATGAGCAGTTCTTC

cdr3_length: 15
d_call: .
clone_size: many
v_call: TRBV2
j_call: TRBJ2-2
cdr3_aa: CASSRESMSTGELFF
cdr3_nt: TGTGCCAGCTCTAGGGAATCTATGTCCACCGGGGAGCTGTTTTTT

cdr3_length: 15
d_call: TRBD1
clone_size: many
v_call: TRBV6-1
j_call: TRBJ2-7
cdr3_aa: CASRDGQVKSYEQYF
cdr3_nt: TGTGCCAGCAGGGACGGACAGGTTAAGTCCTACGAGCAGTACTTC